Listed below are T cell receptor beta chains from one sample, sequenced in a study of blood T cell repertoires in COVID-19. The table came from immunoSEQ multiplex PCR; TCRdb's copy has only in-frame clones and leaves some out. Of 75,000 to 85,000 clones listed, around nine tenths are singletons. The sequenced sample was peripheral blood. All receptors derive from a human donor in a cohort sampled during active COVID-19. Each CDR3 is given with its conserved first and last residue. The D gene is left open where the match is weak. Clone size is shown for a subset of rows, as once, few, many or a class of expanded clone.

clone_size	v_call	cdr3_length	d_call	j_call	cdr3_nt	cdr3_aa
few	TRBV15	15	NA	TRBJ1-1	TGTGCCACCAGCCCCCGAGGGCCTATGAACACTGAAGCTTTCTTT	CATSPRGPMNTEAFF
NA	TRBV7-9	13	NA	TRBJ1-1	TGTGCCAGCAGCTTAGAAGGGGGAACTGAAGCTTTCTTT	CASSLEGGTEAFF
NA	TRBV28	15	NA	TRBJ2-7	TGTGCCAGCAGTTTATCGCCAGGTGATTCCTACGAGCAGTACTTC	CASSLSPGDSYEQYF
few	TRBV7-3	15	TRBD1	TRBJ2-7	TGTGCCAGCAGCCTCGCCGGGACAGGGGGTAAGGAGCAGTACTTC	CASSLAGTGGKEQYF
NA	TRBV5-1	15	TRBD1	TRBJ1-2	TGCGCCAGCAGCCCGGCGCCAGGGGGAGGCTATGGCTACACCTTC	CASSPAPGGGYGYTF
NA	TRBV19	14	NA	TRBJ1-5	TGTGCCATCGGGGGGACACAGAGCAATCAGCCCCAGCATTTT	CAIGGTQSNQPQHF
few	TRBV19	14	TRBD1	TRBJ1-6	TGTGCCAGTAGTATAAAGGGGGCGACTTCACCCCTCCACTTT	CASSIKGATSPLHF
NA	TRBV5-1	15	NA	TRBJ2-7	TGCGCCAGCAGCTCGACCGGGACACTTAACTACGAGCAGTACTTC	CASSSTGTLNYEQYF
NA	TRBV27	15	NA	TRBJ2-1	TGTGCCAGCAGTAAGCGGACGGGCGGTGTGGTTGAGCAGTTCTTC	CASSKRTGGVVEQFF
NA	TRBV18	13	NA	TRBJ1-2	TGTGCCAGCTCACCGGGGGGTCCCTATGGCTACACCTTC	CASSPGGPYGYTF
NA	TRBV19	16	NA	TRBJ2-2	TGTGCCAGTAGTCCCCAATACAGGGTCGGGTCCGGGGAGCTGTTTTTT	CASSPQYRVGSGELFF
NA	TRBV2	14	NA	TRBJ2-5	TGTGCCAGCAGTGTTTGGGTCGGGGAAGAGACCCAGTACTTC	CASSVWVGEETQYF
many	TRBV6-5	14	NA	TRBJ2-7	TGTGCCAGCGTCCCGGCAGGGCATGGGGACGAGCAGTACTTC	CASVPAGHGDEQYF
many	TRBV7-9	16	TRBD1	TRBJ1-1	TGTGCCAGCAGCTCCCTAAGGGGGCCGTCGGGCACTGAAGCTTTCTTT	CASSSLRGPSGTEAFF
NA	TRBV5-5	20	TRBD2	TRBJ2-1	TGTGCCAGCAGCTCAGGACTAGCGGGGGGGCCGGGGACGGCTCGCAATGAGCAGTTCTTC	CASSSGLAGGPGTARNEQFF
NA	TRBV2	14	TRBD1	TRBJ1-3	TGTGCCAGCAGCCCAACAGGGGGTGGAAACACCATATATTTT	CASSPTGGGNTIYF
few	TRBV18	12	NA	TRBJ1-5	TGTGCCAGCTCACCACCTGCGGGGCTCCAGCATTTT	CASSPPAGLQHF